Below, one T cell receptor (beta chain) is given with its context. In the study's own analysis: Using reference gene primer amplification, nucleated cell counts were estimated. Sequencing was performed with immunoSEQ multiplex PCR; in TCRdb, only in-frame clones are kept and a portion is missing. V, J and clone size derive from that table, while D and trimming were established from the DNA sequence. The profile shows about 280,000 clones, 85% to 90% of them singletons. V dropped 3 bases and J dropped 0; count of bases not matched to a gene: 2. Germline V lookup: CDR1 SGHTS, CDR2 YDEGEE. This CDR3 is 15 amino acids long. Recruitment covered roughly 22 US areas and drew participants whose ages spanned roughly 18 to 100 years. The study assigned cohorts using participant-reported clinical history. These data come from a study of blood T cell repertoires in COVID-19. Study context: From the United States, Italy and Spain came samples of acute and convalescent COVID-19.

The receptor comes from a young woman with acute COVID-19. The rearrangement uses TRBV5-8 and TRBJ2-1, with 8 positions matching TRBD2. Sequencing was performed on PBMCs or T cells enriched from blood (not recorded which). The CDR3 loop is CASSYGTSSYNEQFF. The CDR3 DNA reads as TGTGCCAGCAGCTACGGGACTAGCTCCTACAATGAGCAGTTCTTC.